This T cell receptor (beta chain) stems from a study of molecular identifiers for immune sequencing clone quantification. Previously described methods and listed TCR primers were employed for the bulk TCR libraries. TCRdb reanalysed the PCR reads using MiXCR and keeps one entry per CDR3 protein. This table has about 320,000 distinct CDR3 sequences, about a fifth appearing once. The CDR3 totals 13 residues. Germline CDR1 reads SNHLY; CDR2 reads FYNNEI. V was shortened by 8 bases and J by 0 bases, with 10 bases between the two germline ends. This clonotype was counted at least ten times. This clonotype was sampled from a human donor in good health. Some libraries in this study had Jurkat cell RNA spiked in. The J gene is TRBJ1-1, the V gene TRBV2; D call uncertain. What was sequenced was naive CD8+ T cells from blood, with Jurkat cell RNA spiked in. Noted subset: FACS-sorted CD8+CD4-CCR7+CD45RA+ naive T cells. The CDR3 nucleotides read TGTGCCAGCTGGCCGGGGATGAACACTGAAGCTTTCTTT. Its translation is CASWPGMNTEAFF. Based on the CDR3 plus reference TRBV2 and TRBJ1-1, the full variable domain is EPEVTQTPSHQVTQMGQEVILRCVPISNHLYFYWYRQILGQKVEFLVSFYNNEISEKSEIFDDQFSVERPDGSNFTLKIRSTKLEDSAMYFCASWPGMNTEAFFGQGTRLTVV.